This T cell receptor beta chain stems from a study of shared clonotypes between healthy human individuals. Naive CD8 cells lacked CD45RO, underwent positive selection for CCR7 and left out terminally differentiated effector memory CD45RA+ cells. Replicate PCRs run on sorted subsets employed 200 ng DNA, approximately 30,000 T cell genomes. TCRdb's copy holds only in-frame clones and misses some; the assay was immunoSEQ multiplex PCR. Of some 2 million clones in the sample, about 94% were seen once. Study-wide results and caveats: A reduction in generation probabilities was seen for non-shared clonotypes relative to those shared by all four donors. The authors sampled blood alone, and tissue repertoires likely differ.

A note on this clone: Antigen specificity is unknown.

The TCR sequence derives from a man aged 18 to 30 in good health. Sequences were obtained from naive CD8+ T cells sorted from blood.

The CDR3 DNA reads as TGTGCCAGCAGCGGCCGGGGAGGGCGAGAGCAGTACTTC. It encodes CASSGRGGREQYF. This rearrangement joins TRBV13 to TRBJ2-7; 7 bases are a match to TRBD2. V trimming: 5 bases; J trimming: 7 bases; junction bases outside the gene matches: 8. This CDR3 has 13 amino acids. Germline V gene data show CDR1 as PRHDT and CDR2 as FYEKMQ (reference sequence).